This is a list of T cell receptor beta chains from one sample in a study of blood T cell repertoires in COVID-19. Measured with immunoSEQ multiplex PCR; TCRdb has only the in-frame clones, and not every one. This sample has 250,000 or so clones, with about 82% found just once. The specimen sequenced was peripheral blood. These receptors originate from a man older than 75 with acute or convalescent COVID-19. CDR3s include the opening cysteine and the closing phenylalanine or tryptophan. D genes are given only for firm matches.

TRBV19	-	TRBJ1-1	CASSIAGESTEAFF	TGTGCCAGTAGTATCGCGGGGGAGAGTACTGAAGCTTTCTTT
TRBV4-3	TRBD2	TRBJ2-2	CASSQDLTSGANTGELFF	TGCGCCAGCAGCCAAGATCTCACTAGCGGGGCGAACACCGGGGAGCTGTTTTTT
TRBV1	-	TRBJ1-5	CTSSHKISNQPQHF	TGCACCAGCAGCCATAAAATATCCAATCAGCCCCAGCATTTT
TRBV6-1	TRBD1	TRBJ1-4	CASSEVPTGPLTTNEKLFF	TGTGCCAGCAGTGAGGTCCCGACAGGGCCACTTACAACTAATGAAAAACTGTTTTTT
TRBV7-7	TRBD1	TRBJ2-5	CASSRDSLQETQYF	TGTGCTAGCAGCCGGGACAGCCTCCAAGAGACCCAGTACTTC
TRBV2	TRBD1	TRBJ1-2	CASSEALGQGNYGYTF	TGTGCCAGCAGTGAAGCGCTGGGACAGGGGAACTATGGCTACACCTTC
TRBV5-5	-	TRBJ1-3	CASSLDGSSGNTIYF	TGTGCCAGCAGCTTGGACGGGTCGTCTGGAAACACCATATATTTT
TRBV5-8	TRBD1	TRBJ2-2	CASSLQGANTGELFF	TGTGCCAGCAGCTTGCAGGGGGCGAACACCGGGGAGCTGTTTTTT
TRBV7-2	TRBD1	TRBJ1-2	CASSKNVPGQGFYGYTF	TGTGCCAGCAGCAAAAACGTCCCGGGACAGGGATTCTATGGCTACACCTTC
TRBV3-1/TRBV3-2	-	TRBJ1-6	CASSPRDSANSPLHF	TGTGCCAGCAGCCCCAGAGACAGCGCTAATTCACCCCTCCACTTT
TRBV5-1	TRBD2	TRBJ2-3	CASSLVGGAADTQYF	TGCGCCAGCAGCTTGGTCGGGGGGGCGGCAGATACGCAGTATTTT
TRBV28	TRBD1	TRBJ2-1	CASSGGQGTWDNEQFF	TGTGCCAGCAGTGGTGGACAGGGGACATGGGACAATGAGCAGTTCTTC
TRBV28	TRBD1	TRBJ1-1	CASSSGQGSGTEAFF	TGTGCCAGCAGTTCGGGACAGGGTTCGGGCACTGAAGCTTTCTTT
TRBV11-2	TRBD2	TRBJ2-7	CASSVGLAGVYEQYF	TGTGCCAGCAGCGTAGGACTAGCGGGAGTATACGAGCAGTACTTC
TRBV5-1	-	TRBJ2-3	CASSLGAPPDTQYF	TGCGCCAGCAGCTTGGGGGCACCGCCAGATACGCAGTATTTT